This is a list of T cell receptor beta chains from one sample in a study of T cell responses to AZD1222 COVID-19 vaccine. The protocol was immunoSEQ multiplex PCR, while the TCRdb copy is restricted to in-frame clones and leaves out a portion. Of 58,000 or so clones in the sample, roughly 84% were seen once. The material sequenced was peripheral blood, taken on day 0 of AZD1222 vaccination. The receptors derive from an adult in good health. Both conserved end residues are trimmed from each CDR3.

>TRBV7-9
ASSGDRGYGYT
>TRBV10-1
ASSWDRDNSPLH
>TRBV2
ASLKDRGVNSPLH
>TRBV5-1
ASSLGQGEWVRPGELF
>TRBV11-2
ASSLRLGHGYTEAF
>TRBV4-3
ASSQTRTAGNTIY
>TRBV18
ASSTAYQEPNEQF
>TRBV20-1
SASNARGYEQY
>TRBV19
ASSIPGLEQY
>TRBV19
ASGQTGFEKLF
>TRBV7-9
ASSPGTATRNTEAF
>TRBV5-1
ASSLFQGQGTSGYT
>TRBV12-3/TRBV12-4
ASSLGLGPEAF
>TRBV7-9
ASSMDRGQGTGELF
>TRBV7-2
ASSLVMGGVATNEKLF